The 14 T cell receptor beta chains listed next were all sequenced from one sample in a study of T cell clones after liver transplantation. Produced via immunoSEQ multiplex PCR; TCRdb's table is partial and in-frame only. The sample includes approximately 70,000 clones, approximately 81% of them seen just once. The sample was CD4+ T cells from blood, taken 48 months after liver transplant. The receptors here all came from a human patient who received a liver transplant. Some of the T cells may derive from the graft donor.

V is TRBV11-3 and J is TRBJ1-2; D gene unclear. The germline CDR1 and CDR2 sequences are SGHNT and YENEEA. This CDR3 has 14 amino acids. Trimming took off 5 bases at V and 8 bases at J, with 18 bases between the two ends. The CDR3 region has the DNA TGTGCCAGCAGCCTATTAAGGGCAGGTGGCGGCTACACCTTC. Its protein product is CASSLLRAGGGYTF.

This clone was seen just once. The chain links TRBV6-5 to TRBJ1-2; TRBD1 matches 7 bases. Germline assignment: CDR1 MNHEY and CDR2 SVGAGI. The CDR3 has 14 residues. Losses at the gene ends were 5 bases for V and 3 bases for J; bases not matched to a gene: 6. CDR3 coding DNA: TGTGCCAGCAGTCCTCGGGACAGAGACTATGGCTACACCTTC. It translates to CASSPRDRDYGYTF.

The V gene is TRBV6-1, the J gene TRBJ1-4, with a tentative D call TRBD1 (5 bases). Germline V lookup: CDR1 MNHNS, CDR2 SASEGT. The CDR3 length is 16 residues. The germline V and J ends were trimmed by 2 bases and 4 bases, with 14 bases remaining between them. CDR3: CASSESMGRINEKLFF. CDR3 coding DNA: TGTGCCAGCAGTGAATCGATGGGGCGGATTAATGAAAAACTGTTTTTT.

CDR3 bases: TGTGCCAGCAGCGAAACCGGGACTAACAATGAGCAGTTCTTC. Translating gives CASSETGTNNEQFF. The chain joins TRBV28 to TRBJ2-1, with 7 nucleotides matching TRBD2. J was trimmed by 5 bases and V by 6 bases; bases with no gene match: 7. Germline CDR1 MDHEN, CDR2 SYDVKM. The CDR3 runs to 14 residues.

The chain is built from TRBV6-5 and TRBJ2-7, with 9 bases aligning to TRBD1. There are 13 residues in the CDR3. CDR1 and CDR2 (germline): MNHEY, SVGAGI. V gave up 6 bases and J gave up 5 bases; unmatched junction bases: 5. The CDR3 DNA reads TGTGCCAGCAGATACGGACAGGGGCACGAGCAGTACTTC. Translation gives CASRYGQGHEQYF.

The rearrangement links TRBV6-5 to TRBJ2-7; 7 nucleotides agree with TRBD1. The CDR3 runs to 15 residues. The germline V gene has CDR1 MNHEY and CDR2 SVGAGI. V shed 2 bases and J 2 bases; nucleotides not matched to a gene: 6. For the CDR3, the DNA is TGTGCCAGCAGTTACCAACAGGGGTTGGCCTACGAGCAGTACTTC. It yields the protein CASSYQQGLAYEQYF.

This clone was seen more than once but under ten times. The chain combines TRBV6-5 with TRBJ2-5, with D perhaps given as TRBD1 or TRBD2 (6 bases each). The CDR3 spans 12 residues. The V end lost 6 bases, the J end lost 5 bases, and 10 bases lay between the germline ends. Germline V gene lookup returns CDR1 MNHEY and CDR2 SVGAGI. CDR3: CASRGGLETQYF. In nucleotides, the CDR3 is TGTGCCAGCAGAGGGGGGCTGGAGACCCAGTACTTC.

This clone was observed once. The chain links TRBV6-5 to TRBJ2-1, with 8 bases identical to TRBD2. CDR1 and CDR2 (germline): MNHEY, SVGAGI. Trimming removed 7 bases from V and 4 bases from J; junction bases left unmatched: 9. The CDR3 sequence is 15 residues long. The CDR3 region has the DNA TGTGCCAGCATGTTGGCCGGGGGGGCTTACAATGAGCAGTTCTTC. Translated, it gives CASMLAGGAYNEQFF.

This sequence joins TRBV7-3 and TRBJ2-6, with D unclear. V was pared by 1 base and J by 2 bases, with 3 bases between. Looked up from germline, CDR1 is SGHTA and CDR2 is FQGTGA. This CDR3 spans 14 amino acids. The CDR3 bases are TGTGCCAGCAGCTTAAATCCTGGGGCCAACGTCCTGACTTTC. As protein: CASSLNPGANVLTF. Together with reference TRBV7-3 and TRBJ2-6, the CDR3 gives the full variable domain: GAGVSQTPSNKVTEKGKYVELRCDPISGHTALYWYRQSLGQGPEFLIYFQGTGAADDSGLPNDRFFAVRPEGSVSTLKIQRTERGDSAVYLCASSLNPGANVLTFGAGSRLTVL.

The J gene is TRBJ1-4, the V gene TRBV6-5, with 8 positions matching TRBD1. V trimming: 2 bases; J trimming: 7 bases; junction bases outside the gene matches: 6. This CDR3 is built from 15 residues. Germline-derived CDR1 and CDR2 are MNHEY and SVGAGI. The CDR3 DNA sequence: TGTGCCAGCAGTTACGCAGGACAGGGCGGTGAAAAACTGTTTTTT. It yields the protein CASSYAGQGGEKLFF.

This chain connects TRBV2 to TRBJ2-7; 9 bases agree with TRBD2. V dropped 2 bases and J dropped 2; count of bases not matched to a gene: 7. Germline CDR1 is SNHLY and CDR2 is FYNNEI. CDR3 length: 16 amino acids. CDR3 residues: CASSENGLATTYEQYF. CDR3 sequence (DNA): TGTGCCAGCAGTGAAAACGGACTAGCGACGACCTACGAGCAGTACTTC.

The chain recombines TRBV28 with TRBJ2-6; D is unresolved. The CDR3 has 14 residues. V was cut by 3 bases and J by 0 bases, with 3 bases left in between. CDR1 is MDHEN, CDR2 SYDVKM, per germline. The CDR3 nucleotides read TGTGCCAGCAGTTTCAGCTCTGGGGCCAACGTCCTGACTTTC. The encoded protein is CASSFSSGANVLTF.

The V and J genes are TRBV30 and TRBJ1-3; no clear D. Trimming shortened V by 5 bases and J by 2 bases, and 13 bases separated the two germline ends. The germline V gene has CDR1 GTSNPN and CDR2 SVGIG (reference sequence). The CDR3 length is 14 residues. The CDR3 DNA reads as TGTGCCTGGGCATTAGGGAGTCCTGGAAACACCATATATTTT. Amino acid sequence: CAWALGSPGNTIYF. The full variable domain, rest sourced from reference TRBV30 and TRBJ1-3, is SQTIHQWPATLVQPVGSPLSLECTVEGTSNPNLYWYRQAAGRGLQLLFYSVGIGQISSEVPQNLSASRPQDRQFILSSKKLLLSDSGFYLCAWALGSPGNTIYFGEGSWLTVV.

The genes are TRBV6-1 and TRBJ1-2; 9 bases map to TRBD1. CDR1 and CDR2 (germline): MNHNS, SASEGT. The CDR3 is 15 residues long. Germline trimming cut 4 bases from V and 5 bases from J; bases unmatched to any gene: 8. In DNA, the CDR3 is TGTGCCAGCAGTGTTTCCGGGACAGGGATTTATGGCTACACCTTC. This codes for CASSVSGTGIYGYTF.